These 5 T cell receptor beta chains share one sample of origin, sequenced in a study of T cell responses to AZD1222 COVID-19 vaccine. The method was immunoSEQ multiplex PCR; TCRdb's version includes in-frame clones alone and lacks a portion of them. The sample shows about 140,000 clones, 80% to 90% of them seen only once. Sequenced material: peripheral blood, taken on day 0 of AZD1222 vaccination. These TCRs come from an adult in good health.

This clone showed up just once. The gene calls are TRBV7-9 and TRBJ1-2, with D hard to call. The CDR3 has 13 amino acids. Trimming took 8 bases from V and 6 from J, leaving 16 bases between them. Germline V lookup: CDR1 SEHNR, CDR2 FQNEAQ (reference sequence). CDR3 sequence (DNA): TGTGCCAGCGGACGGGTGCCTTCAGATGGCTACACCTTC. Translated, it gives CASGRVPSDGYTF.

The J gene is TRBJ2-5, the V gene TRBV30, with 8 bases identical to TRBD2. The CDR3 is 16 residues long. From germline, CDR1 is GTSNPN and CDR2 SVGIG (reference sequence). V was clipped by 0 bases and J by 4 bases; unmatched bases: 10. The CDR3 bases are TGTGCCTGGAGTGTACGGGGACTAGTTATCCGAGAGACCCAGTACTTC. Translating it yields CAWSVRGLVIRETQYF. Looking up the rest from reference TRBV30 and TRBJ2-5 gives the full variable domain: SQTIHQWPATLVQPVGSPLSLECTVEGTSNPNLYWYRQAAGRGLQLLFYSVGIGQISSEVPQNLSASRPQDRQFILSSKKLLLSDSGFYLCAWSVRGLVIRETQYFGPGTRLLVL.

The chain is built from TRBV4-1 and TRBJ2-3; 7 positions agree with TRBD2. This CDR3 comprises 19 residues. The V segment lost 1 base and the J segment 3 bases; nucleotides outside the gene matches: 16. The germline V gene encodes CDR1 MGHRA and CDR2 YSYEKL. The DNA of the CDR3 is TGCGCCAGCAGCCAAGTGACACGTGAAGGCGGGAGAGTTACAGATACGCAGTATTTT. Translation gives CASSQVTREGGRVTDTQYF.

The rearrangement uses TRBV30 and TRBJ1-5; 9 bases align to TRBD1. CDR1 and CDR2 from the germline V gene are GTSNPN and SVGIG (reference sequence). The CDR3 loop spans 15 amino acids. V lost 3 bases and J lost 6; bases outside the gene matches: 9. CDR3 bases: TGTGCCTGGAGCGCAACGGACAGGGGTGGTCAGCCCCAGCATTTT. Its protein product is CAWSATDRGGQPQHF. Variable domain in full (rest from reference TRBV30 and TRBJ1-5): SQTIHQWPATLVQPVGSPLSLECTVEGTSNPNLYWYRQAAGRGLQLLFYSVGIGQISSEVPQNLSASRPQDRQFILSSKKLLLSDSGFYLCAWSATDRGGQPQHFGDGTRLSIL.

V usage is TRBV10-1 and J usage is TRBJ1-1, with TRBD1 matching over 12 bases. The CDR3 has 17 residues. Germline V gene data show CDR1 as WNHNN and CDR2 as SYGVQD (reference sequence). V lost 4 bases, J lost 3 bases, and 9 bases stayed unmatched. This CDR3 reads CASSAGTGGFGDTEAFF. The CDR3 DNA reads TGCGCCAGCAGTGCCGGGACAGGGGGCTTTGGGGACACTGAAGCTTTCTTT.